This T cell receptor (beta chain) was captured by sequencing in a study of shared clonotypes between healthy human individuals (dated by TCRdb to 2020 to 2022). With respect to the entire study: The cohort comprised two women and three men aged 18 to 49 years. For each donor, CD4 naive and CD4 memory were each given three plates, CD8 naive was given two plates, and CD8 memory was given one plate. To estimate repertoire size and how much clonotypes are shared between individuals, the study performed deep sequencing of blood TCR repertoires from roughly five healthy adults. Libraries were prepared and TCR repertoires were sequenced by different laboratories using diverse techniques, in order to increase sequencing depth and limit assay-specific biases. Per donor, leukapheresis produced somewhere between about 0.94 and 9.5 billion PBMCs.

Donors were healthy HIV-negative adults with no recently reported acute infections or vaccinations. Every donor was a Caucasian adult residing in Nashville, Tennessee, USA. CD4+ T cells were enriched by magnetic negative selection; naive cells were then positively selected on CD45RA, and the negative fraction formed the memory subset. Blood was obtained by leukapheresis, after which PBMCs were separated by Ficoll-Histopaque density gradient centrifugation and cryopreserved in liquid nitrogen vapor phase. Analytical flow cytometry was used to check the purity and quantity of every magnetically sorted T cell population. Genomic DNA was isolated from every sorted fraction and measured by UV absorbance on a Nanodrop 2000c. The study at large found these results: Only blood was sampled, and tissue TCR repertoires likely differ from those in blood. Larger estimated clonotype richness was generally found for naive subsets than for memory subsets. When a few donors were compared, the shared fraction of clonotypes was about 5.5% for naive CD4, about 4% for naive CD8, more than 2% for memory CD4, and under 0.5% for memory CD8. Compared with non-shared clonotypes, clonotypes shared by all four sorted-subset donors had higher generation probabilities. Pairwise subsampling led to the expectation that sequencing depth would affect the degree of clonotype sharing among donors. The small number of donors limited the genetic and exposure-history diversity represented. Rarefaction of sorted-subset datasets indicated incomplete sequencing despite the large sequencing depth.

Using the deep immunoSEQ assay, multiplex PCR amplified TCR CDR3 regions from genomic DNA. Genomic DNA extracted from each cell subset was distributed evenly over all wells of several immunoSEQ 96-well plates, and each plate served as one replicate. For sorted subsets, about 200 ng genomic DNA, equal to 30,000 or so T cell genomes, was loaded into each replicate PCR. Purified libraries were measured with a Qubit 3.0 fluorometer, size-checked on a Bioanalyzer 2100, and measured again with the KAPA Library Quantification kit. Each immunoSEQ 96-well plate was sequenced on its own single-read 150-cycle Illumina NextSeq 550 flow cell. Concerning the study's data processing: Because the immunoSEQ output included only junctional sequences and no quality scores, the filtering could not be the same as the filtering used for full-length reads. To assign V/J genes and CDR3, sequences were annotated against IMGT germline references using PyIR, a Python wrapper for IgBLAST v1.9. Any read was removed if the V/J assignment was weak (E-value above 1e-6), the CDR3 was missing, or the read contained stop codons, out-of-frame junctions, or ambiguous translated residues. V3J clonotypes were defined as sequences sharing the same inferred V gene, J gene, and CDR3 amino acid sequence. Percentage overlap between repertoires was computed as shared unique clonotypes divided by the size of the smaller repertoire. Three approaches were used to assess repertoire richness: RTK rarefaction, the Chao1 estimator, and Recon v2.1 estimates of unobserved clonotypes. Generation probabilities were computed with OLGA for all TCRbeta clonotypes obtained by the gDNA method from several donors. Entries here come from immuneACCESS through TCRdb and include only in-frame sequences with V and J called. Some clones fail to appear in such tables; in the studies checked, an unresolved V gene covers under half of the shortfall, and the cause of the remainder is unknown. V and J calls and clone size are given by that table; D and trimming were obtained from the DNA. The sample data list millions of clones, and around nine tenths of these were observed just once. Under 0.15% of the sample is in the top ten clones.

As regards this clone: This receptor's antigen is unknown. No much larger clone exists at a distance of one base, and base qualities are not known.

The TCR was taken from a man between 18 and 29 years old in good health. Material: naive CD4+ T cells sorted from blood. The cell subset or site label, read with the paper, signifies: CD45RA+ positively selected.

The CDR3 here reads CAWSFGLGQHYEQYF. In nucleotide form, the sequence is TGTGCCTGGAGCTTCGGCCTTGGACAGCACTACGAGCAGTACTTC. In this chain, TRBV30 is recombined with TRBJ2-7; TRBD1 is perhaps the D gene, given 6 matching bases. The CDR3, cysteine through phenylalanine, is 15 amino acids long. This entry keeps only the CDR3 DNA: 45 bases, framed from base 1. As encoded in the germline V gene (reference sequence), CDR1 is GTSNPN while CDR2 is SVGIG. The V end loses 3 bases and the J end loses 3 bases, and a stretch of 18 bases separates them.